The 25 T cell receptor beta chains given below trace back to one sample, sequenced in a study of T cells in Graves' hyperthyroidism and ophthalmopathy. Amplified TCR beta CDR3 regions came from RNA transcripts. The study used the HTBI primer set for a first-round RT-PCR of the TCR CDR3. TCRdb reprocessed the multiplex PCR reads via MiXCR and lists one record per CDR3 protein. The sample has roughly 580,000 distinct CDR3 sequences, 40% to 55% seen once. The specimen sequenced was peripheral blood or thyroid tissue (not recorded which). All receptors derive from a woman aged 18-29 years with Graves' hyperthyroidism.

This clonotype was recorded many times. The chain has TRBV2 and TRBJ1-4; D gene uncertain. Deletions cut 2 bases from V and 8 bases from J, with 3 bases between. Germline V CDR1 and CDR2: SNHLY, FYNNEI. The length of the CDR3 is 11 residues. The CDR3 protein is CASSEIEKLFF. CDR3 nucleotides: TGTGCCAGCAGTGAAATCGAAAAACTGTTTTTT.

In this sample, this clonotype turned up a few times. V usage is TRBV7-9 and J usage is TRBJ2-7; no reliable D call. CDR1 is SEHNR and CDR2 is FQNEAQ in the germline V gene (reference sequence). The V end was cut by 3 bases, the J end by 2 bases, with 11 bases between. This CDR3 has 14 amino acids. The chain's CDR3 is CASSLVQPTYEQYF. CDR3 DNA: TGTGCCAGCAGCTTGGTTCAGCCGACCTACGAGCAGTACTTC.

V usage is TRBV2 and J usage is TRBJ2-5; perhaps TRBD2 as D (7 bases). The CDR3 sequence is 13 residues long. The germline V and J ends were trimmed by 8 bases and 5 bases, with 15 bases remaining between them. Germline CDR1 reads SNHLY; CDR2 reads FYNNEI. The CDR3 is CASGGGARETQYF. For the CDR3, the DNA is TGTGCCAGCGGGGGGGGGGCGAGGGAGACCCAGTACTTC. The whole variable domain, filled in from reference TRBV2 and TRBJ2-5, reads EPEVTQTPSHQVTQMGQEVILRCVPISNHLYFYWYRQILGQKVEFLVSFYNNEISEKSEIFDDQFSVERPDGSNFTLKIRSTKLEDSAMYFCASGGGARETQYFGPGTRLLVL.

CDR3 DNA: TGTGCCACCAGCAGAGATTTGGCCGGGGGGACCCAGTACTTC. The encoded protein is CATSRDLAGGTQYF. This rearrangement joins TRBV15 to TRBJ2-5; tentative D call: TRBD2 (6 bases). Trimming took 0 bases from V and 7 from J, leaving 12 bases between them. CDR1 and CDR2 (germline): LNHNV, YYDKDF (reference sequence). The CDR3 has 14 residues.

This clonotype was recorded many times. This sequence joins TRBV7-2 and TRBJ2-7, with D hard to call. The CDR3 is 11 amino acids. Looked up from germline, CDR1 is SGHTA and CDR2 is FQGNSA. Deletions cut 0 bases from V and 9 bases from J, with 6 bases between. The CDR3 sequence: CASSLAGGQYF. CDR3 coding DNA: TGTGCCAGCAGCTTAGCCGGCGGGCAGTACTTC.

This clonotype was seen a handful of times. CDR3 protein: CASNGLAGGQETQYF. CDR3 in DNA: TGTGCCAGCAACGGACTAGCGGGAGGGCAAGAGACCCAGTACTTC. The rearrangement joins TRBV2 to TRBJ2-5; 15 nucleotides match TRBD2. The CDR3 has 15 residues. CDR1 SNHLY and CDR2 FYNNEI come from the germline V gene. With 7 bases clipped from V and 2 bases from J, the junction kept 2 bases outside the gene matches.

On this clonotype itself: A much larger clone differs from this one at a single base, so this may be a read error. Because the CDR3 is missing its conserved closing phenylalanine or tryptophan, this is likely a read error. The chain links TRBV7-8 to TRBJ2-7; D gene ambiguous. Germline V gene lookup returns CDR1 SGHVS and CDR2 FQNEAQ. This CDR3 contains 11 residues. Trimming took 4 bases from V and 7 from J, leaving 8 bases between them. CDR3 sequence: CASSYLGEQYS. CDR3 DNA sequence: TGTGCCAGCAGCTACCTCGGGGAGCAGTACTCC.

This chain joins TRBV7-9 and TRBJ1-1; 7 positions match TRBD1. The germline V gene encodes CDR1 SEHNR and CDR2 FQNEAQ (reference sequence). Germline trimming cut 5 bases from V and 4 bases from J; bases unmatched to any gene: 19. The CDR3 loop spans 18 amino acids. CDR3 loop: CASSPAGQGVRWGTEAFF. CDR3 nucleotides: TGTGCCAGCAGCCCCGCAGGCCAGGGGGTCCGTTGGGGCACTGAAGCTTTCTTT.

V is TRBV5-4 and J is TRBJ1-1; 9 bases map to TRBD1. The length of the CDR3 is 15 residues. The V and J ends lost 1 base and 5 bases, in that order; junction bases with no gene match: 6. Germline assignment: CDR1 SGHNT and CDR2 YYREEE (reference sequence). This chain's CDR3 is CASSLLQGAGTEAFF. DNA for the CDR3: TGTGCCAGCAGCTTGTTACAGGGGGCAGGGACTGAAGCTTTCTTT. The full variable domain, in which reference TRBV5-4 and TRBJ1-1 provide the parts outside the CDR3, is ETGVTQSPTHLIKTRGQQVTLRCSSQSGHNTVSWYQQALGQGPQFIFQYYREEENGRGNFPPRFSGLQFPNYSSELNVNALELDDSALYLCASSLLQGAGTEAFFGQGTRLTVV.

V and J are TRBV4-2 and TRBJ2-7; 13 bases map to TRBD2. Germline V lookup: CDR1 LGHNA, CDR2 YNFKEQ. Trimming cost V 6 bases and J 2 bases; bases outside gene matches: 4. The CDR3 consists of 15 residues. The CDR3: CASRTGTSGTYEQYF. The CDR3 DNA follows: TGTGCCAGCAGGACCGGGACTAGCGGGACCTACGAGCAGTACTTC.

The rearrangement joins TRBV29-1 to TRBJ1-1; maybe TRBD1 (6 bases). Germline CDR1 reads SQVTM; CDR2 reads ANQGSEA. CDR3 length: 16 amino acids. Trimming cost V 4 bases and J 0 bases, with 18 bases left between them. CDR3: CSVAGGDRVMNTEAFF. CDR3 DNA: TGCAGCGTTGCCGGGGGCGATCGGGTGATGAACACTGAAGCTTTCTTT.

This clonotype was counted ten times or more. CDR3 nucleotides: TGCGCCAGCAGCTCGACGGGTCCTTCCTCTGGGGCCAACGTCCTGACTTTC. This sequence encodes CASSSTGPSSGANVLTF. The chain employs TRBV5-1 and TRBJ2-6; D ambiguous. From germline, CDR1 is SGHRS and CDR2 YFSETQ. The CDR3 is 17 amino acids. V was pared by 3 bases and J by 0 bases, with 13 bases between.

This clonotype was picked up a small number of times. The V gene is TRBV7-9, the J gene TRBJ1-1; a weak D match, TRBD1 (5 bases). Deletions cut 6 bases from V and 4 bases from J, with 15 bases between. Per the germline V gene, CDR1 is SEHNR and CDR2 is FQNEAQ (reference sequence). CDR3 size: 14 residues. The CDR3 coding sequence is TGTGCCAGCAGTGAGATGGGAGGGGTCACTGAAGCTTTCTTT. It specifies CASSEMGGVTEAFF.

This clonotype showed up just a few times. The chain links TRBV4-2 to TRBJ1-6, with D uncertain. Trimming took 0 bases from V and 7 from J, leaving 7 bases between them. The CDR3 length is 14 residues. Germline-derived CDR1 and CDR2 are LGHNA and YNFKEQ. The DNA for the CDR3 is TGTGCCAGCAGCCAAGATCACCGCAATTCACCCCTCCACTTT. Translated, it gives CASSQDHRNSPLHF.

This clonotype was seen a handful of times. The chain uses TRBV9 and TRBJ2-5; D is possibly TRBD1 (5 bases). Between the trimmed V and J ends, which lost 4 bases and 2 bases, there was a span of 12 bases. The germline V gene encodes CDR1 SGDLS and CDR2 YYNGEE. The CDR3 totals 14 residues. The CDR3 DNA follows: TGTGCCAGCAGCCCCAGGGAAGGACAAGAGACCCAGTACTTC. Translated, it gives CASSPREGQETQYF.

Many counts were recorded for this clonotype. V gene TRBV2 combines with J gene TRBJ1-6; D is uncertain. The germline V and J ends were trimmed by 5 bases and 7 bases, with 9 bases remaining between them. Germline V CDR1 and CDR2: SNHLY, FYNNEI. This CDR3 is 13 amino acids long. CDR3 nucleotide sequence: TGTGCCAGCAGTCTGGCTCAAAATTCACCCCTCCACTTT. This encodes CASSLAQNSPLHF.

This clonotype was counted ten times or more. J is TRBJ1-4 and V is TRBV7-9, with TRBD1 matching 7 bases. J was trimmed by 6 bases and V by 4 bases; bases with no gene match: 8. This CDR3 has 15 amino acids. CDR1 and CDR2 (germline): SEHNR, FQNEAQ (reference sequence). The CDR3 loop is CASSWPAGGYEKLFF. In DNA, the CDR3 is TGTGCCAGCAGCTGGCCGGCAGGGGGATATGAAAAACTGTTTTTT.

This chain joins TRBV15 and TRBJ1-1; D unclear. This CDR3 contains 11 residues. With 5 bases removed from V and 5 bases from J, the gap between germline ends came to 6 bases. Germline V gives CDR1 LNHNV, CDR2 YYDKDF (reference sequence). CDR3 DNA sequence: TGTGCCACCAGCGGCAGGACTGAAGCTTTCTTT. Protein sequence: CATSGRTEAFF.

J is TRBJ2-7 and V is TRBV9; 7 bases are a match to TRBD2. Germline loops: CDR1 SGDLS, CDR2 YYNGEE. CDR3 length: 15 amino acids. The J segment lost 2 bases and the V segment lost 0 bases, leaving 5 bases of the junction unmatched. CDR3 nucleotide sequence: TGTGCCAGCAGCGTAGGTTCGGGAGGACCCTACGAGCAGTACTTC. Translation: CASSVGSGGPYEQYF.

Concerning this clonotype itself: The germline gene is not matched at one end of the junction; a read error may be the cause. The chain links TRBV7-9 to TRBJ2-7; 10 nucleotides match TRBD2. Germline values: CDR1 SEHNR, CDR2 FQNEAQ (reference sequence). This CDR3 region has 12 residues. The CDR3 region is CASSGRDDEQYF. The CDR3 DNA reads as TGCGCCAGCAGCGGGAGGGACGACGAGCAGTACTTC.

The gene calls are TRBV7-9 and TRBJ1-1; 9 bases fit TRBD1. CDR1 is SEHNR, CDR2 FQNEAQ, per germline (reference sequence). The ends lost 5 bases at V and 3 bases at J; junction bases unmatched: 13. There are 17 residues in the CDR3. The CDR3: CASSPGVSTGGYTEAFF. CDR3 nucleotides: TGTGCCAGCAGCCCTGGGGTCTCGACAGGGGGTTACACTGAAGCTTTCTTT.

This clonotype was seen repeatedly, ten times or more. This rearrangement joins TRBV25-1 to TRBJ1-5; no firm D call. Germline V CDR1 and CDR2: MGHDK, SYGVNS. Trimming removed 3 bases at V and 0 bases at J, with 9 bases between. The CDR3 has 15 residues. As DNA, the CDR3 is TGTGCCAGCAGTGAGGGTACGATTAGCAATCAGCCCCAGCATTTT. Amino acid sequence: CASSEGTISNQPQHF.

As regards this clonotype: Since no conserved phenylalanine or tryptophan closes the CDR3, a read error is the likely cause. The DNA is omitted, as the CDR3 cannot be located on it reliably, and the CDR3 follows TCRdb's listing. V usage is TRBV7-9 and J usage is TRBJ2-7; TRBD1 reflects the table's D call only, with no check against the DNA. The CDR3 length equals 8 residues, ends included. The germline gives CDR1 SEHNR, CDR2 FQNEAQ (reference sequence). CDR3 sequence reads: CASQRPSG.

The chain employs TRBV2 and TRBJ2-7, with no clear D. V was shortened by 6 bases and J by 6 bases, with 18 bases between the two germline ends. The CDR3 totals 14 residues. The V gene's germline CDR1 is SNHLY and CDR2 FYNNEI. CDR3 sequence (DNA): TGTGCCAGCAGCTGGGTCTCAGCACCACCCGAGCAGTACTTC. This gives the protein CASSWVSAPPEQYF. Full variable domain (remainder filled in from reference TRBV2 and TRBJ2-7): EPEVTQTPSHQVTQMGQEVILRCVPISNHLYFYWYRQILGQKVEFLVSFYNNEISEKSEIFDDQFSVERPDGSNFTLKIRSTKLEDSAMYFCASSWVSAPPEQYFGPGTRLTVT.

This clonotype was observed a handful of times. The chain combines TRBV7-2 with TRBJ1-5, with a possible D match to TRBD1 (6 bases). Germline values: CDR1 SGHTA, CDR2 FQGNSA. CDR3 length: 15 residues. Trimming took 5 bases from V and 6 from J, leaving 17 bases between them. The CDR3 reads CASSTSLGGAQPQHF. The CDR3 DNA sequence: TGTGCCAGCAGCACATCCCTGGGGGGGGCTCAGCCCCAGCATTTT.